This is a list of T cell receptor beta chains from one sample in a study of cytomegalovirus exposure and HLA in healthy donors. Libraries were prepared by immunoSEQ multiplex PCR; TCRdb keeps only in-frame clonotypes and omits some of them. The sample lists some 120,000 clones; 89% were seen once. What was sequenced was PBMCs. These receptors came from a woman aged 18-29 years in good health and CMV-seronegative. Each CDR3 is given with its conserved first and last residue. D genes are given only for firm matches. Clone size appears in some rows only: once, few, many, or a class for an expanded clone.

CDR3nt: TGCGCCAGCAGCCAAGATACGGCAGGGAAGTGGACTGAAGCTTTCTTT
CDR3aa: CASSQDTAGKWTEAFF
len: 16
j_gene: TRBJ1-1
d_gene: -
abundance: -
v_gene: TRBV4-3

CDR3nt: TGTGCCTGGAACCTAGGGGGAGGGTATGGCTACACCTTC
CDR3aa: CAWNLGGGYGYTF
len: 13
j_gene: TRBJ1-2
d_gene: -
abundance: once
v_gene: TRBV30

CDR3nt: TGTGCCAGCAGCTATTTGACAGGGGGGACTGAGCAGTTCTTC
CDR3aa: CASSYLTGGTEQFF
len: 14
j_gene: TRBJ2-1
d_gene: TRBD1
abundance: -
v_gene: TRBV5-5

CDR3nt: TGTGCCAGCAGCTTAGTACTAGCGGGCTACTCTGGGGCCAACGTCCTGACTTTC
CDR3aa: CASSLVLAGYSGANVLTF
len: 18
j_gene: TRBJ2-6
d_gene: TRBD2
abundance: once
v_gene: TRBV7-9

CDR3nt: TGTGCCAGCAGTTTCCTTTCTGTCGCAGGGCTCGACGAGCAGTACTTC
CDR3aa: CASSFLSVAGLDEQYF
len: 16
j_gene: TRBJ2-7
d_gene: -
abundance: -
v_gene: TRBV27

CDR3nt: TGTGCCAGCAGCTCGATCCCCGGGACAGGGATCTACAATGAGCAGTTCTTC
CDR3aa: CASSSIPGTGIYNEQFF
len: 17
j_gene: TRBJ2-1
d_gene: TRBD1
abundance: -
v_gene: TRBV28

CDR3nt: TGTGCCACCAGCAGAGATTCGGGGACTGGTGAAAAACTGTTTTTT
CDR3aa: CATSRDSGTGEKLFF
len: 15
j_gene: TRBJ1-4
d_gene: -
abundance: -
v_gene: TRBV15

CDR3nt: TGTGCCAGCAGCCGTCCCGTAGCGGGAGTAGATACGCAGTATTTT
CDR3aa: CASSRPVAGVDTQYF
len: 15
j_gene: TRBJ2-3
d_gene: TRBD2
abundance: -
v_gene: TRBV7-2

CDR3nt: TGTGCCACCAGCAGAAGGACAGATCCTAATGAAAAACTGTTTTTT
CDR3aa: CATSRRTDPNEKLFF
len: 15
j_gene: TRBJ1-4
d_gene: -
abundance: few
v_gene: TRBV15

CDR3nt: TGTGCCAGCAGTTTTGCTTACAGGGGTCGCTATGTTGACTACACCTTC
CDR3aa: CASSFAYRGRYVDYTF
len: 16
j_gene: TRBJ1-2
d_gene: TRBD1
abundance: -
v_gene: TRBV28

CDR3nt: TGTGCCAGCAGCTTGTGGCGGGCCGGGAATGAAAAACTGTTTTTT
CDR3aa: CASSLWRAGNEKLFF
len: 15
j_gene: TRBJ1-4
d_gene: -
abundance: once
v_gene: TRBV5-5

CDR3nt: TGTGCCAGCAGTTTCGGAAAGGGAGGGGTCACTGAAGCTTTCTTT
CDR3aa: CASSFGKGGVTEAFF
len: 15
j_gene: TRBJ1-1
d_gene: -
abundance: -
v_gene: TRBV28

CDR3nt: TGCAGCGTTGGGGGCAGTGCCAACTATGGCTACACCTTC
CDR3aa: CSVGGSANYGYTF
len: 13
j_gene: TRBJ1-2
d_gene: -
abundance: -
v_gene: TRBV29-1

CDR3nt: TGTGCCAGCAGCCTGGGGTCGGCGGGATTAAGGAATGAGCAGTTCTTC
CDR3aa: CASSLGSAGLRNEQFF
len: 16
j_gene: TRBJ2-1
d_gene: -
abundance: -
v_gene: TRBV7-6

CDR3nt: TGTGCCTGGAGTGCCTCCCGGACTGACTCCTACAATGAGCAGTTCTTC
CDR3aa: CAWSASRTDSYNEQFF
len: 16
j_gene: TRBJ2-1
d_gene: -
abundance: -
v_gene: TRBV30

CDR3nt: TGTGCCAGCAGACCGCAGGGTCAGGATGGCTACACCTTC
CDR3aa: CASRPQGQDGYTF
len: 13
j_gene: TRBJ1-2
d_gene: -
abundance: -
v_gene: TRBV28

CDR3nt: TGTGCCAGTAGTATAGCCGGGAAGACCCAGTACTTC
CDR3aa: CASSIAGKTQYF
len: 12
j_gene: TRBJ2-5
d_gene: -
abundance: -
v_gene: TRBV19

CDR3nt: TGTGCCAGCAGTTTCCGGGGATGGGGCAATCAGCCCCAGCATTTT
CDR3aa: CASSFRGWGNQPQHF
len: 15
j_gene: TRBJ1-5
d_gene: -
abundance: -
v_gene: TRBV28

CDR3nt: TGTGCCTGGAGTGTCTCAAGGACTAGCGGGACGGACGAGCAGTACTTC
CDR3aa: CAWSVSRTSGTDEQYF
len: 16
j_gene: TRBJ2-7
d_gene: TRBD2
abundance: once
v_gene: TRBV30

CDR3nt: TGTGCCAGCAGCTCCCGGGGTCGGGGGGGAGATGAGCAGTTCTTC
CDR3aa: CASSSRGRGGDEQFF
len: 15
j_gene: TRBJ2-1
d_gene: TRBD2
abundance: few
v_gene: TRBV7-9

CDR3nt: TGTGCCAGCACCTATACAGGGACTGGAAACACCATATATTTT
CDR3aa: CASTYTGTGNTIYF
len: 14
j_gene: TRBJ1-3
d_gene: -
abundance: -
v_gene: TRBV2

CDR3nt: TGTGCCAGCAGCCTTCAGGGTGCCAAAAACATTCAGTACTTC
CDR3aa: CASSLQGAKNIQYF
len: 14
j_gene: TRBJ2-4
d_gene: -
abundance: -
v_gene: TRBV7-2

CDR3nt: TGTGCCAGCAGGTTATCCTGGGAGACTGCGGTCGATACGCAGTATTTT
CDR3aa: CASRLSWETAVDTQYF
len: 16
j_gene: TRBJ2-3
d_gene: -
abundance: -
v_gene: TRBV11-2

CDR3nt: TGTGCCAGCAGCTCCACTAGCGGAAGCTCCTACAATGAGCAGTTCTTC
CDR3aa: CASSSTSGSSYNEQFF
len: 16
j_gene: TRBJ2-1
d_gene: TRBD2
abundance: -
v_gene: TRBV7-8

CDR3nt: TGTGCCAGCCAGCGGGGTAATACGATCACTGAAGCTTTCTTT
CDR3aa: CASQRGNTITEAFF
len: 14
j_gene: TRBJ1-1
d_gene: -
abundance: -
v_gene: TRBV28

CDR3nt: TGTGCCAGCAGCTCCCGGGACTCCCGACATGAGCAGTTCTTC
CDR3aa: CASSSRDSRHEQFF
len: 14
j_gene: TRBJ2-1
d_gene: -
abundance: -
v_gene: TRBV13

CDR3nt: TGTGCCAGCAGTTGGGGAACAGGGGACACTGAAGCTTTCTTT
CDR3aa: CASSWGTGDTEAFF
len: 14
j_gene: TRBJ1-1
d_gene: TRBD1
abundance: -
v_gene: TRBV6-5

CDR3nt: TGTGCCAGCAGAGGGGGAGAGGGCAATCAGCCCCAGCATTTT
CDR3aa: CASRGGEGNQPQHF
len: 14
j_gene: TRBJ1-5
d_gene: -
abundance: -
v_gene: TRBV28

CDR3nt: TGTGCCAGCAGCTCCCCGCCCCGTCGAGACTATGGCTACACCTTC
CDR3aa: CASSSPPRRDYGYTF
len: 15
j_gene: TRBJ1-2
d_gene: -
abundance: -
v_gene: TRBV7-8

CDR3nt: TGTGCCAGCAGTGATCAGGGGAAATTGGATGGCTACACCTTC
CDR3aa: CASSDQGKLDGYTF
len: 14
j_gene: TRBJ1-2
d_gene: -
abundance: -
v_gene: TRBV25-1

CDR3nt: TGCGCCAGCAGCCAAGTTGGGACAGGGAGGGAGGATACGCAGTATTTT
CDR3aa: CASSQVGTGREDTQYF
len: 16
j_gene: TRBJ2-3
d_gene: TRBD1
abundance: -
v_gene: TRBV4-3

CDR3nt: TGTGCCAGCAGTTCTAAAGACAGGATCAATCAGCCCCAGCATTTT
CDR3aa: CASSSKDRINQPQHF
len: 15
j_gene: TRBJ1-5
d_gene: -
abundance: -
v_gene: TRBV27

CDR3nt: TGCGCCAGCAGGGCGGGGCTGAACACCGGGGAGCTGTTTTTT
CDR3aa: CASRAGLNTGELFF
len: 14
j_gene: TRBJ2-2
d_gene: -
abundance: -
v_gene: TRBV10-1

CDR3nt: TGCGCCAGCAGCTTGGCCAGCAGTGCGGGCGAGACCCAGTACTTC
CDR3aa: CASSLASSAGETQYF
len: 15
j_gene: TRBJ2-5
d_gene: -
abundance: -
v_gene: TRBV5-1

CDR3nt: TGTGCCAGCAGTTTAGGCACTAGCGGCTTCAGTGAGCAGTTCTTC
CDR3aa: CASSLGTSGFSEQFF
len: 15
j_gene: TRBJ2-1
d_gene: TRBD2
abundance: few
v_gene: TRBV6-4

CDR3nt: TGTGCCAGCAGTTACCAAAGGGGTGGCGGCTACACCTTC
CDR3aa: CASSYQRGGGYTF
len: 13
j_gene: TRBJ1-2
d_gene: -
abundance: -
v_gene: TRBV5-6

CDR3nt: TGTGCCAGCAGCGCAGGTTCAGGGACTGAAGCTTTCTTT
CDR3aa: CASSAGSGTEAFF
len: 13
j_gene: TRBJ1-1
d_gene: -
abundance: -
v_gene: TRBV9

CDR3nt: TGTGCCTGGAGCCCAGGCCGTGGCAATCAGCCCCAGCATTTT
CDR3aa: CAWSPGRGNQPQHF
len: 14
j_gene: TRBJ1-5
d_gene: -
abundance: -
v_gene: TRBV30

CDR3nt: TGCGCCAGCAGCTTGAGCCGACAGTCCACCGGGGAGCTGTTTTTT
CDR3aa: CASSLSRQSTGELFF
len: 15
j_gene: TRBJ2-2
d_gene: -
abundance: -
v_gene: TRBV5-1

CDR3nt: TGTGCCAGCAGGAGGACACTGGAGACCCAGTACTTC
CDR3aa: CASRRTLETQYF
len: 12
j_gene: TRBJ2-5
d_gene: -
abundance: once
v_gene: TRBV7-2

CDR3nt: TGTGCCAGCAGTTTACCCGGCGGCTACACCGGGGAGCTGTTTTTT
CDR3aa: CASSLPGGYTGELFF
len: 15
j_gene: TRBJ2-2
d_gene: -
abundance: -
v_gene: TRBV28

CDR3nt: TGTGCCAGCAGCTTTAGCGGGAGGGGGGCCTACAATGAGCAGTTCTTC
CDR3aa: CASSFSGRGAYNEQFF
len: 16
j_gene: TRBJ2-1
d_gene: TRBD2
abundance: -
v_gene: TRBV7-2

CDR3nt: TGTGCCAGCAGCTTAGGGCAGGGTGGAGAAAAACTGTTTTTT
CDR3aa: CASSLGQGGEKLFF
len: 14
j_gene: TRBJ1-4
d_gene: -
abundance: -
v_gene: TRBV11-2

CDR3nt: TGCAGCGCCGGATACCGGGACAGGGAGTATGGCTACACCTTC
CDR3aa: CSAGYRDREYGYTF
len: 14
j_gene: TRBJ1-2
d_gene: TRBD1
abundance: -
v_gene: TRBV29-1

CDR3nt: TGCGCCAGCAGCGGACGAGGGGGTTCGAACACCGGGGAGCTGTTTTTT
CDR3aa: CASSGRGGSNTGELFF
len: 16
j_gene: TRBJ2-2
d_gene: -
abundance: -
v_gene: TRBV5-1

CDR3nt: TGTGCCAGCAGTGGACTGGGGTCTCCTACTAGCTCCTACAATGAGCAGTTCTTC
CDR3aa: CASSGLGSPTSSYNEQFF
len: 18
j_gene: TRBJ2-1
d_gene: -
abundance: -
v_gene: TRBV2

CDR3nt: TGTGCCAGCAGCTTGGGGCAGGGGAGGGGGTCACGGGAGACCCAGTACTTC
CDR3aa: CASSLGQGRGSRETQYF
len: 17
j_gene: TRBJ2-5
d_gene: -
abundance: -
v_gene: TRBV5-6